Listed here are 18 T cell receptor beta chains from one sample, sequenced in a study of cytomegalovirus exposure and HLA in healthy donors. Data came from immunoSEQ multiplex PCR; TCRdb stores just in-frame clones and leaves some out. Of about 360,000 clones listed, approximately 90% are singletons. Source material: PBMCs. All receptors derive from a young woman in good health and CMV-seronegative.

This clone was seen just once. This chain joins TRBV28 and TRBJ2-7, with TRBD2 as a possible D gene (6 bases). Trimming cost V 2 bases and J 5 bases, with 19 bases left between them. The CDR3 sequence is 16 residues long. CDR1 MDHEN and CDR2 SYDVKM come from the germline V gene. Here the CDR3 DNA reads TGTGCCAGCAGTTTAGTGGGACTTTCGGTGGGCGACGAGCAGTACTTC. Protein product: CASSLVGLSVGDEQYF. The full variable domain, its missing parts supplied by reference TRBV28 and TRBJ2-7, is DVKVTQSSRYLVKRTGEKVFLECVQDMDHENMFWYRQDPGLGLRLIYFSYDVKMKEKGDIPEGYSVSREKKERFSLILESASTNQTSMYLCASSLVGLSVGDEQYFGPGTRLTVT.

The chain links TRBV9 to TRBJ2-1, with TRBD2 matching over 7 bases. V gave up 3 bases and J gave up 5 bases; unmatched junction bases: 5. Germline CDR1 and CDR2: SGDLS and YYNGEE. The CDR3 runs to 14 residues. For the CDR3, the DNA is TGTGCCAGCAGCGAAGGCGGGAGAAACAATGAGCAGTTCTTC. Amino acids: CASSEGGRNNEQFF.

The V call is TRBV25-1, the J call TRBJ2-7; a possible D gene is TRBD2 (6 bases). V dropped 6 bases and J dropped 6 bases, with 15 bases sitting between them. Germline loops: CDR1 MGHDK, CDR2 SYGVNS. The CDR3 sequence is 13 residues long. In nucleotides, the CDR3 is TGTGCCAGCAGGCGGGACGGAGGCACCGAGCAGTACTTC. Its protein is CASRRDGGTEQYF.

The chain recombines TRBV5-1 with TRBJ2-1; the D gene is possibly TRBD2 (5 bases). V was shortened by 0 bases and J by 0 bases, with 13 bases between the two germline ends. Germline V CDR1 and CDR2: SGHRS, YFSETQ. The CDR3 is 17 residues long. Here the CDR3 reads CASSLAGISYSYNEQFF. The CDR3 DNA reads as TGCGCCAGCAGCTTGGCGGGGATTTCTTACTCCTACAATGAGCAGTTCTTC.

This sequence joins TRBV11-3 and TRBJ2-7; weak D call: TRBD1 (5 bases). The CDR3 is made up of 13 amino acids. The V end lost 4 bases, the J end lost 1 base, and 8 bases lay between the germline ends. Germline CDR1 and CDR2: SGHNT and YENEEA. The CDR3: CASSWTPSYEQYF. The CDR3 region has the DNA TGTGCCAGCAGCTGGACACCTTCCTACGAGCAGTACTTC.

V gene TRBV6-1 combines with J gene TRBJ2-7; TRBD2 agrees at 9 bases. This CDR3 has 15 amino acids. V shed 8 bases, J shed 6 bases, and the junction held 14 bases outside the gene matches. Germline V CDR1 and CDR2: MNHNS, SASEGT. The CDR3 DNA follows: TGTGCCAGCGAGGGGAGGCGGGAGGGCCTTTCCGAGCAGTACTTC. This codes for CASEGRREGLSEQYF.

The chain uses TRBV29-1 and TRBJ2-3; a possible D gene is TRBD1 (5 bases). The CDR3 length is 15 residues. The germline V gene has CDR1 SQVTM and CDR2 ANQGSEA. V lost 2 bases, J lost 4 bases, and 16 bases lay in between. Here the CDR3 DNA reads TGCAGCGTTGAACTCCCGGGCAGGGTGGCAGATACGCAGTATTTT. Residues: CSVELPGRVADTQYF.

The genes are TRBV30 and TRBJ1-6; D not resolved. V shed 4 bases and J shed 7 bases, with 8 bases lying between them. This CDR3 contains 12 residues. Germline assignment: CDR1 GTSNPN and CDR2 SVGIG (reference sequence). CDR3 sequence (DNA): TGTGCCTGGAAAGCGGGCAATTCACCCCTCCACTTT. Its protein is CAWKAGNSPLHF.

This rearrangement joins TRBV7-9 to TRBJ2-7, with a possible D match to TRBD1 (5 bases). V lost 5 bases and J 0 bases, leaving 17 bases between the germline ends. The CDR3 has 16 amino acids. The germline V gene has CDR1 SEHNR and CDR2 FQNEAQ (reference sequence). In DNA form, the CDR3 reads TGTGCCAGCAGCCCGCCGACATCAGGGATCTCCTACGAGCAGTACTTC. This codes for CASSPPTSGISYEQYF.

The chain has TRBV16 and TRBJ1-2; D might be TRBD1 (6 bases). The CDR3 consists of 17 residues. Trimming took 2 bases from V and 4 from J, leaving 20 bases between them. Germline V gives CDR1 KGHSY, CDR2 FQNENV. The DNA for the CDR3 is TGTGCCAGCAGCCAACTCATCCCTACACAGGGATCCTATGGCTACACCTTC. Protein product: CASSQLIPTQGSYGYTF. The whole variable domain, remainder taken from reference TRBV16 and TRBJ1-2, is GEEVAQTPKHLVRGEGQKAKLYCAPIKGHSYVFWYQQVLKNEFKFLISFQNENVFDETGMPKERFSAKCLPNSPCSLEIQATKLEDSAVYFCASSQLIPTQGSYGYTFGSGTRLTVV.

This clone appeared once. J is TRBJ2-7 and V is TRBV27, with D maybe TRBD2 (6 bases). V lost 3 bases and J 4 bases, leaving 10 bases between the germline ends. This CDR3 is built from 13 residues. Germline V gene sequence: CDR1 MNHEY, CDR2 SMNVEV (reference sequence). The CDR3 loop reads CASSLEGRYEQYF. CDR3 bases: TGTGCCAGCAGTTTGGAGGGGCGGTACGAGCAGTACTTC.

The genes are TRBV9 and TRBJ2-3; 10 nucleotides match TRBD2. Per the germline V gene, CDR1 is SGDLS and CDR2 is YYNGEE. CDR3 length equals 16 residues. Losses at the gene ends were 3 bases for V and 4 bases for J; bases not matched to a gene: 8. The CDR3 spells CASSEGSGRVADTQYF. CDR3 coding DNA: TGTGCCAGCAGCGAGGGGAGCGGGAGGGTGGCAGATACGCAGTATTTT.

This clone showed up just once. The V call is TRBV6-6, the J call TRBJ2-7; 9 bases match TRBD2. This CDR3 region has 15 residues. The V segment lost 4 bases and the J segment 3 bases; nucleotides outside the gene matches: 7. Germline CDR1 and CDR2: MNHNY and SVGAGI (reference sequence). In nucleotides, the CDR3 is TGTGCCAGCAGTTCGACTAGCGGCGGAGACTACGAGCAGTACTTC. Its translation is CASSSTSGGDYEQYF.

The V gene is TRBV5-1, the J gene TRBJ2-3, with a tentative D call TRBD2 (5 bases). The germline gives CDR1 SGHRS, CDR2 YFSETQ. This CDR3 region has 14 residues. The V end was cut by 4 bases, the J end by 6 bases, with 15 bases between. The CDR3 loop reads CASSGGYPSDTQYF. Written as DNA, the CDR3 is TGCGCCAGCAGCGGAGGCTATCCATCCGATACGCAGTATTTT.

The chain uses TRBV19 and TRBJ1-1, with TRBD1 matching over 11 bases. Germline lookup yields CDR1 LNHDA and CDR2 SQIVND (reference sequence). The CDR3 runs to 14 residues. V lost 4 bases and J lost 4; bases outside the gene matches: 2. The CDR3 sequence: CASSSGTGGTEAFF. DNA of the CDR3: TGTGCCAGTAGTAGCGGGACAGGGGGCACTGAAGCTTTCTTT.

This chain joins TRBV5-4 and TRBJ1-1; no clear D gene. Trimming took off 5 bases at V and 0 bases at J, with 8 bases between the two ends. Germline V CDR1 and CDR2: SGHNT, YYREEE (reference sequence). The CDR3 consists of 13 residues. As DNA, the CDR3 is TGTGCCAGCAGGGGCTCAGTGAACACTGAAGCTTTCTTT. Its protein is CASRGSVNTEAFF.

The chain carries TRBV4-2 and TRBJ2-5; TRBD2 matches at 8 bases. The junction had 12 bases not matched to a gene; V was cut back by 4 bases and J by 5 bases. Germline V CDR1 and CDR2: LGHNA, YNFKEQ. The CDR3 sequence is 16 residues long. CDR3 sequence (DNA): TGTGCCAGCAGCCGGGGGGGTAGCGGGGCCCGGGAGACCCAGTACTTC. Translating it yields CASSRGGSGARETQYF.

This clone has a handful of counts. The V call is TRBV5-1, the J call TRBJ1-2; unclear D gene. This CDR3 region has 13 residues. V lost 0 bases and J 5 bases, leaving 8 bases between the germline ends. Per the germline V gene, CDR1 is SGHRS and CDR2 is YFSETQ. As DNA, the CDR3 is TGCGCCAGCAGCTTGGGTCAGAGGTATGGCTACACCTTC. Protein sequence: CASSLGQRYGYTF.